The 7 T cell receptor beta chains presented below share a single source sample, sequenced in a study of T-cell memory formation after mild COVID-19. One entry per CDR3 protein results from TCRdb running MiXCR on the 5' RACE reads. The profile shows around 320,000 distinct CDR3 sequences, roughly an eighth of them singletons. The specimen sequenced was PBMCs or a T cell subset sorted from them (not recorded which). The receptors were gathered from a man between 18 and 29 years old who had mild COVID-19 (a few samples of this study predate the infection). Cell type and time point are not known.

This clonotype was counted at least ten times. The gene calls are TRBV11-1 and TRBJ2-1; D not resolved. This CDR3 contains 13 residues. Germline V gene data show CDR1 as SGHAT and CDR2 as FQDESV (reference sequence). V was pared by 6 bases and J by 9 bases, with 15 bases between. CDR3 loop: CASRLTTPGEQFF. DNA for the CDR3: TGTGCCAGCAGACTAACGACCCCCGGTGAGCAGTTCTTC. The full variable domain, in which reference TRBV11-1 and TRBJ2-1 provide the parts outside the CDR3, is EAEVAQSPRYKITEKSQAVAFWCDPISGHATLYWYRQILGQGPELLVQFQDESVVDDSQLPKDRFSAERLKGVDSTLKIQPAELGDSAMYLCASRLTTPGEQFFGPGTRLTVL.

The rearrangement uses TRBV29-1 and TRBJ2-3; D is uncertain. The CDR3 loop spans 14 amino acids. V lost 0 bases and J 5 bases, leaving 12 bases between the germline ends. Looked up from germline, CDR1 is SQVTM and CDR2 is ANQGSEA. Written as DNA, the CDR3 is TGCAGCGTTGAAGAGGCCAGGCTAAGAGATACGCAGTATTTT. Its translation: CSVEEARLRDTQYF.

This clonotype was counted between two and nine times. V and J are TRBV27 and TRBJ2-7; TRBD1 matches 9 bases. The J segment lost 5 bases and the V segment lost 5 bases, leaving 7 bases of the junction unmatched. Per the germline V gene, CDR1 is MNHEY and CDR2 is SMNVEV (reference sequence). The CDR3 has 14 amino acids. The CDR3 is CASSPGTGKNEQYV. Written as DNA, the CDR3 is TGTGCCAGCAGTCCGGGGACAGGGAAAAACGAGCAGTACGTC.

This clonotype was seen at least ten times. One end of the junction does not line up with germline, which may come from a read error. The J gene is TRBJ1-2, the V gene TRBV12-3 or TRBV12-4, with D maybe TRBD1 (6 bases). The CDR3 consists of 13 residues. This CDR3 is CASSLGGSYGYTF. CDR3 DNA sequence: TGTGCCAGCAGCTTAGGGGGGAGCTATGGCTACACCTTC.

The chain has TRBV12-3 or TRBV12-4 and TRBJ1-6; the D is unclear. The ends were cut back, 6 bases at V and 7 bases at J, with 13 bases in the middle. The CDR3 is 14 residues long. The CDR3 DNA reads TGTGCCAGCAGGCAGTGGGGAGGGAATTCACCCCTCCACTTT. Its translation is CASRQWGGNSPLHF.

The chain recombines TRBV6-4 with TRBJ2-2, with D unresolved. The germline V gene encodes CDR1 MRHNA and CDR2 SNTAGT. This CDR3 region has 14 residues. V shed 2 bases and J shed 0 bases, with 4 bases lying between them. The CDR3 here is CASSDIANTGELFF. The CDR3 coding sequence is TGTGCCAGCAGTGACATCGCGAACACCGGGGAGCTGTTTTTT.

This clonotype was seen more than once but under ten times. This chain links TRBV3-1 with TRBJ2-1, with 9 bases matching TRBD2. The trim removed 4 bases at V and 10 bases at J, leaving 5 bases unmatched. This CDR3 region has 13 residues. Germline V gene lookup returns CDR1 LGHDT and CDR2 YNNKEL (reference sequence). CDR3 sequence: CASSPISGGEQFF. The DNA for the CDR3 is TGTGCCAGCAGCCCCATAAGCGGGGGGGAGCAGTTCTTC.